Sequencing of this T cell receptor (beta chain) was carried out in a study of blood T cell repertoires in COVID-19 (TCRdb year 2020). At the level of the whole study: Samples covering the acute and convalescent phases of COVID-19 were provided by collaborators in the United States, Italy and Spain. The material from the prospective study consisted of cDNA or gDNA derived from T cells, B-cell-depleted T cells, or PBMCs. The dataset comprised deeply sampled blood TCRbeta repertoires from subjects exposed to, actively infected with, or recovered from COVID-19. The repertoires were released in a freely available public database meant as a resource for research on the immune response to SARS-CoV-2. Samples were obtained from the ongoing ImmuneRACE study (first 160 participants) and from 1,200 or so subjects provided by 6 global collaborators. Sample metadata almost always included a de-identified subject ID, COVID-19 status, age in years and sex. HLA class I and class II types, where available, came from metadata supplied by the sample provider rather than from assay-based typing.

One collaborating source in Seattle enrolled patients while the patients were actively infected and followed the patients over time throughout the course of disease. Collaborating institutions collected whole blood in K2EDTA tubes following their own protocols. For TCRbeta analysis, collaborators shipped samples in one of three forms: frozen whole blood, isolated PBMCs, or DNA extracted from either of those sample types. TCRbeta CDR3 regions were amplified from genomic DNA by means of the immunoSEQ Assay, a bias-controlled multiplex PCR. On the study's bioinformatics: The number of nucleated cells in each sample was estimated from the amplification of reference gene primers within the assay. To quantify the absolute abundance of each unique TCRbeta CDR3 rearrangement, sequence reads were collapsed and filtered. Productive Simpson clonality was computed per sample as the square root of Simpson's diversity index over productive rearrangements. Held by TCRdb, this immuneACCESS table contains in-frame sequences only and omits some clones. Under half of the omission traces to an unresolved V gene where checked; the cause of the rest is unknown. V and J calls and clone size come straight from that table; D and trimming were deduced from the DNA. The sample table holds roughly 250,000 clones, of which roughly 88% were seen once. The ten largest clonotypes hold 0.87% of the sample.

Regarding this clone: There is no known antigen for this receptor. No much larger clone is present one base from it, and per-base qualities are unavailable.

Trimming leaves V shorter by 4 bases and J shorter by 8 bases, with the junction holding 12 bases beyond the gene matches. The CDR1 and CDR2 encoded by the germline V gene are SQVTM and ANQGSEA. The CDR3, from cysteine to phenylalanine, totals 14 residues. Just the 42-base CDR3 DNA is kept, in frame starting at base 1. General findings and caveats noted by the study authors: Clinical and demographic metadata were provided uncurated, with the amount varying by source and participant.

The sequence derives from a human donor with COVID-19, enrolled during active disease. The donor label of this sample is uncertain. Material: peripheral blood. The chain couples TRBV29-1 to TRBJ1-2; TRBD1 fits 8 bases in the junction. The CDR3 protein is CSVAFGQGNGGYTF. The base sequence is TGCAGCGTTGCTTTCGGACAGGGAAACGGGGGCTACACCTTC.